The T cell receptor beta chain described here comes from a study of cytomegalovirus exposure and HLA in healthy donors. On the study more broadly: Findings of an earlier analysis included roughly 110 million unique TCR beta sequences from roughly 190 million T cells.

As for this clone: The antigen is unknown.

CDR1 is SGHTA and CDR2 is FQGNSA in the germline V gene. The CDR3 runs 14 residues. V was pared by 1 base and J by 12 bases, with 16 bases between. Regarding the study as a whole: It is likely that the observed cluster of highly shared sequence variants was a sequencing artifact. Confirmation in vitro established that a few CMV-associated chains were specific for CMV antigens.

PCR employed 60 Vbeta and 13 Jbeta primers. Here immunoSEQ multiplex PCR was the method, and the copy in TCRdb shows in-frame clones only, minus some. The sample yields over 140,000 clones, 75% to 85% seen once. The sequence was obtained from a man aged 45-60 years in good health and CMV-seronegative. The sequencing sample was made of PBMCs. This chain connects TRBV7-2 to TRBJ2-1; D might be TRBD1 (6 bases). The CDR3 DNA reads as TGTGCCAGCAGCTTAGAGTGGAGAGGGGGAAGGCAGTTCTTC. This translates into CASSLEWRGGRQFF.